This paragraph covers one T cell receptor (beta chain) sequence. The protocol was immunoSEQ multiplex PCR, while the TCRdb copy is restricted to in-frame clones and leaves out a portion. The repertoire holds 55,000 to 75,000 clones, with around 92% as singletons. CDR3 length equals 16 residues. Trimming removed 6 bases from V and 5 bases from J, with 22 bases in between. Germline V CDR1 and CDR2: MDHEN, SYDVKM. The data are from a study of technical replicates of blood from a few donors. The receptor was isolated from a human donor in good health. The sequencing sample was made of T cells isolated from PBMCs. The chain joins TRBV28 to TRBJ1-2; possible D gene TRBD1, 6 bases. The CDR3 protein is CASSPPGEGGWYGYTF. In DNA, the CDR3 is TGTGCCAGCAGCCCCCCCGGGGAGGGGGGTTGGTATGGCTACACCTTC.